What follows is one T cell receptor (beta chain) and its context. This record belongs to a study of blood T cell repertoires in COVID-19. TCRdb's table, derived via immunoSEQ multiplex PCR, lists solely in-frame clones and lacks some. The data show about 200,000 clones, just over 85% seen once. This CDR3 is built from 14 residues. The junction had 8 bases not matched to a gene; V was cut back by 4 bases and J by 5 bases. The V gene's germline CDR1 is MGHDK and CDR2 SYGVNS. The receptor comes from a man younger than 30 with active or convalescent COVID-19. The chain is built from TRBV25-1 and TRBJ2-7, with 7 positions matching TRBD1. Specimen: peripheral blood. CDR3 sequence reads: CASSGRQGAHEQYF. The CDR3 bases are TGTGCCAGCAGTGGACGACAGGGTGCGCACGAGCAGTACTTC.